The 25 T cell receptor beta chains below all came from one sample that was sequenced in a study of immune evolution from preneoplasia to lung adenocarcinoma. The protocol was immunoSEQ multiplex PCR, while the TCRdb copy is restricted to in-frame clones and leaves out a portion. The sample holds over 6,000 clones, roughly 80% seen once. What was sequenced was FFPE minimally invasive lung adenocarcinoma tissue. The receptors here all came from an older person with lung adenocarcinoma.

The count of this clone is one. V and J are TRBV6-1 and TRBJ2-7; possibly TRBD2 for D (6 bases). The V end lost 1 base, the J end lost 0 bases, and 10 bases lay between the germline ends. In germline, CDR1 is MNHNS, CDR2 SASEGT. CDR3 size: 15 residues. The CDR3 DNA reads as TGTGCCAGCAGTGAAGAGGCGGGGAGCTCCTACGAGCAGTACTTC. It yields the protein CASSEEAGSSYEQYF.

The rearrangement links TRBV29-1 to TRBJ1-1, with 7 bases lining up with TRBD1. Germline CDR1 and CDR2: SQVTM and ANQGSEA. Trimming at V came to 7 bases and at J to 5 bases, leaving 10 bases not matched to a gene. CDR3 length: 13 residues. CDR3 loop: CSGQQGSGTEAFF. In DNA form, the CDR3 reads TGCAGCGGACAACAGGGGTCGGGAACTGAAGCTTTCTTT.

In this sample, this clone turned up once. The chain couples TRBV7-9 to TRBJ1-4; D is uncertain. The CDR3 is 14 amino acids. CDR1 is SEHNR and CDR2 is FQNEAQ in the germline V gene (reference sequence). Trimming removed 1 base from V and 4 bases from J, with 7 bases in between. The CDR3: CASSLVGLNEKLFF. In DNA, the CDR3 is TGTGCCAGCAGCTTAGTGGGTCTTAATGAAAAACTGTTTTTT.

The V and J genes are TRBV20-1 and TRBJ2-1, with D perhaps assigned TRBD1 or TRBD2 (5 bases each). Trimming left V 1 base short and J 12 bases short, with 10 bases between. From germline, CDR1 is DFQATT and CDR2 SNEGSKA (reference sequence). The length of the CDR3 is 11 residues. The CDR3 protein is CSARGSGTQFF. As DNA, the CDR3 is TGCAGTGCTAGAGGTTCGGGGACGCAGTTCTTC.

V usage is TRBV25-1 and J usage is TRBJ1-1; the D gene is possibly TRBD1 (5 bases). CDR3 length: 14 amino acids. Trimming took off 1 base at V and 5 bases at J, with 11 bases between the two ends. The germline V gene has CDR1 MGHDK and CDR2 SYGVNS. The CDR3 sequence: CASSESGGWTEAFF. The CDR3 bases are TGTGCCAGCAGTGAATCGGGGGGTTGGACTGAAGCTTTCTTT.

The chain combines TRBV2 with TRBJ1-1; the D gene is possibly TRBD1 (5 bases). V was shortened by 3 bases and J by 1 base, with 6 bases between the two germline ends. There are 13 residues in the CDR3. The germline CDR1 and CDR2 sequences are SNHLY and FYNNEI. The CDR3 spells CASSDRENTEAFF. The CDR3 bases are TGTGCCAGCAGTGACAGGGAGAACACTGAAGCTTTCTTT.

V usage is TRBV6-5 and J usage is TRBJ2-1; 10 bases fit TRBD2. Germline V lookup: CDR1 MNHEY, CDR2 SVGAGI. The CDR3 spans 15 residues. The ends lost 4 bases at V and 4 bases at J; junction bases unmatched: 4. The CDR3 DNA reads as TGTGCCAGCAGTTCCGGACTAGCGGTTTACAATGAGCAGTTCTTC. Amino acids: CASSSGLAVYNEQFF.

The chain couples TRBV6-7 to TRBJ1-4, with D tentatively TRBD1 (5 bases). TRBV6-7 is known as an ORF, though its function is uncertain. The CDR3 runs 13 residues. V gave up 5 bases and J gave up 6 bases, with 10 bases separating them. CDR3 sequence: CASSAGRDEKLFF. The CDR3 DNA reads TGTGCCAGCAGTGCGGGACGGGATGAAAAACTGTTTTTT.

This sequence joins TRBV19 and TRBJ1-1, with D maybe TRBD1 (6 bases). The CDR3 extends over 14 amino acids. V was trimmed by 6 bases and J by 6 bases, leaving 17 bases between them. Germline V lookup: CDR1 LNHDA, CDR2 SQIVND (reference sequence). The CDR3 DNA reads TGTGCCAGTAGGGCGGGGGGCGGATGGTCTGAAGCTTTCTTT. Protein: CASRAGGGWSEAFF.

This sequence joins TRBV4-2 and TRBJ2-7; D ambiguous. The germline V gene encodes CDR1 LGHNA and CDR2 YNFKEQ. Trimming pared 5 bases from V and 6 bases from J, leaving 8 bases between. The CDR3 totals 11 residues. CDR3 sequence reads: CASSTYSEQYF. In DNA form, the CDR3 reads TGTGCCAGCAGCACTTATAGCGAGCAGTACTTC.

The gene calls are TRBV30 and TRBJ1-2, with no clear D. CDR3 length equals 11 residues. Germline loops: CDR1 GTSNPN, CDR2 SVGIG (reference sequence). V lost 7 bases and J lost 6, with 12 bases in between. CDR3 DNA: TGTGCCTCGCTGCTCTTAGATGGCTACACCTTC. It specifies CASLLLDGYTF.

The DNA of the CDR3 is TGCAGCGTTATGACTAGCAACACAGATACGCAGTATTTT. Translated: CSVMTSNTDTQYF. The rearrangement uses TRBV29-1 and TRBJ2-3; 7 nucleotides align to TRBD2. Losses at the gene ends were 5 bases for V and 2 bases for J; bases not matched to a gene: 4. Germline lookup yields CDR1 SQVTM and CDR2 ANQGSEA. The CDR3 sequence is 13 residues long.

The V call is TRBV11-2, the J call TRBJ2-2, with 10 bases matching TRBD2. Losses at the gene ends were 8 bases for V and 5 bases for J; bases not matched to a gene: 8. Germline values: CDR1 SGHAT, CDR2 FQNNGV. The CDR3 runs 15 residues. The CDR3 DNA sequence: TGTGCCAGCTGGGTGGCTAGCGGGAGTACCGGGGAGCTGTTTTTT. This encodes CASWVASGSTGELFF.

This clone has more than one count but fewer than ten. The rearrangement uses TRBV11-2 and TRBJ1-2; D uncertain. With 0 bases removed from V and 5 bases from J, the gap between germline ends came to 13 bases. The CDR3 sequence is 15 residues long. Looked up from germline, CDR1 is SGHAT and CDR2 is FQNNGV. The CDR3 DNA reads as TGTGCCAGCAGCTTAGATCTCGGTCAGGAGTATGGCTACACCTTC. It encodes CASSLDLGQEYGYTF.

The chain combines TRBV9 with TRBJ1-2; D unresolved. The CDR3 sequence is 15 residues long. Germline CDR1 and CDR2: SGDLS and YYNGEE. V was cut by 6 bases and J by 0 bases, with 15 bases left in between. The chain's CDR3 is CASTKRLGSNYGYTF. In nucleotides, the CDR3 is TGTGCCAGCACCAAGCGGTTGGGGTCTAACTATGGCTACACCTTC. Together with reference TRBV9 and TRBJ1-2, the CDR3 gives the full variable domain: DSGVTQTPKHLITATGQRVTLRCSPRSGDLSVYWYQQSLDQGLQFLIQYYNGEERAKGNILERFSAQQFPDLHSELNLSSLELGDSALYFCASTKRLGSNYGYTFGSGTRLTVV.

The chain links TRBV5-1 to TRBJ2-5; maybe TRBD2 (5 bases). The CDR3 contains 14 residues. Trimming removed 2 bases at V and 3 bases at J, with 11 bases between. The germline V gene encodes CDR1 SGHRS and CDR2 YFSETQ. In DNA, the CDR3 is TGCGCCAGCAGCTTTGACTACCGCGAAGAGACCCAGTACTTC. It specifies CASSFDYREETQYF.

This chain links TRBV5-5 with TRBJ2-3; D is possibly TRBD1 or TRBD2 (5 bases each). Trimming shortened V by 4 bases and J by 6 bases, and 21 bases separated the two germline ends. Germline V CDR1 and CDR2: SGHKS, YYEKEE (reference sequence). This CDR3 contains 16 residues. Here the CDR3 DNA reads TGTGCCAGCAGCACCTCCTTAGGGACCCTCGGGGATACGCAGTATTTT. This gives the protein CASSTSLGTLGDTQYF.

This clone was observed a handful of times. The rearrangement links TRBV6-1 to TRBJ2-2; D remains unclear. V was trimmed by 4 bases and J by 1 base, leaving 10 bases between them. From germline, CDR1 is MNHNS and CDR2 SASEGT. The CDR3 is made up of 15 amino acids. CDR3 in DNA: TGTGCCAGCAGTGCCGGTAGGCAGAACACCGGGGAGCTGTTTTTT. Its protein is CASSAGRQNTGELFF.

V gene TRBV6-5 combines with J gene TRBJ1-5; TRBD1 agrees at 12 bases. Germline CDR1 and CDR2: MNHEY and SVGAGI. Trimming removed 5 bases from V and 6 bases from J; junction bases left unmatched: 5. The CDR3 totals 15 residues. The CDR3 here is CASSRGQGAIQPQHF. The CDR3 nucleotides read TGTGCCAGCAGTCGGGGACAGGGGGCGATTCAGCCCCAGCATTTT.

This clone has just a few counts. The chain joins TRBV7-9 to TRBJ1-1; TRBD1 agrees at 7 bases. In germline, CDR1 is SEHNR, CDR2 FQNEAQ (reference sequence). J gave up 0 bases and V 1 base, and 2 bases lay outside the gene matches. The CDR3 has 15 residues. The CDR3 sequence is CASSLVGQLNTEAFF. The CDR3 DNA follows: TGTGCCAGCAGCTTAGTGGGACAGCTGAACACTGAAGCTTTCTTT.

J is TRBJ1-1 and V is TRBV4-2, with a tentative D call TRBD1 (5 bases). The CDR3 sequence is 13 residues long. Germline V gives CDR1 LGHNA, CDR2 YNFKEQ. Deletions cut 5 bases from V and 10 bases from J, with 17 bases between. The CDR3 here is CASSMGPPRRAFF. CDR3 nucleotide sequence: TGTGCCAGCAGCATGGGACCGCCCCGGAGAGCTTTCTTT.

The chain employs TRBV28 and TRBJ2-3; 8 bases are a match to TRBD1. V trimming: 8 bases; J trimming: 2 bases; junction bases outside the gene matches: 6. Germline V gives CDR1 MDHEN, CDR2 SYDVKM. The CDR3 covers 14 residues. The CDR3 loop reads CASSSDRATDTQYF. DNA of the CDR3: TGTGCCAGCTCATCGGACAGGGCCACAGATACGCAGTATTTT.

This chain links TRBV10-2 with TRBJ1-5, with TRBD1 matching over 8 bases. Germline V gene data show CDR1 as WSHSY and CDR2 as SAAADI. The CDR3 has 15 amino acids. The V gene end was trimmed by 0 bases and the J gene end by 5 bases; junction bases not matched to a gene: 3. This chain's CDR3 is CASSESQGEDQPQHF. DNA for the CDR3: TGCGCCAGCAGTGAGTCACAGGGGGAGGATCAGCCCCAGCATTTT.

The V and J genes are TRBV18 and TRBJ2-7; D call uncertain. Germline CDR1 reads KGHSH; CDR2 reads LQKENI. The CDR3 runs 17 residues. V was clipped by 1 base and J by 3 bases, with 19 bases between them. CDR3 amino acids: CASSPRSMSQNFYEQYF. DNA for the CDR3: TGTGCCAGCTCACCACGTAGTATGTCGCAGAATTTCTACGAGCAGTACTTC. Full variable domain (missing parts from reference TRBV18 and TRBJ2-7): NAGVMQNPRHLVRRRGQEARLRCSPMKGHSHVYWYRQLPEEGLKFMVYLQKENIIDESGMPKERFSAEFPKEGPSILRIQQVVRGDSAAYFCASSPRSMSQNFYEQYFGPGTRLTVT.

The J gene is TRBJ2-5, the V gene TRBV10-3; D uncertain. This CDR3 contains 12 residues. From germline, CDR1 is ENHRY and CDR2 SYGVKD. V lost 4 bases and J 4 bases, leaving 7 bases between the germline ends. CDR3 in amino acids: CAISAGGETQYF. In DNA form, the CDR3 reads TGTGCCATCAGTGCGGGTGGAGAGACCCAGTACTTC.